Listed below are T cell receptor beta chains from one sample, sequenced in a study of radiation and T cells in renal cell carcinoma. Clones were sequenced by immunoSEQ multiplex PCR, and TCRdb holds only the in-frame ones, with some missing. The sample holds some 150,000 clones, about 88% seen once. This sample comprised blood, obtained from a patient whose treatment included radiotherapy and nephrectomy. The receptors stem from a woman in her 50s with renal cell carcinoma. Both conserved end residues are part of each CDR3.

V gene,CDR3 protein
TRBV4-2,CASSQVTGGEMNTEAFF
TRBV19,CASSFYFEYQPQHF
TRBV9,CASSVGFGTRDSPLHF
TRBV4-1,CASSQDDSGGAGETQYF
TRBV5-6,CASSLVGGAIGTDTQYF
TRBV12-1,CASSFKQGVTYEQYF
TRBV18,CASSRSGTGGKEQYF
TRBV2,CASSVTDRTTTDTQYF
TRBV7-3,CASSLPSPNTGELFF
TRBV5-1,CASSRVLGDGYTF
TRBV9,CASSVGRGGVEDTQYF
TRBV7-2,CASSPDRGETQYF
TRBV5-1,CASSLMFGGDQPQHF
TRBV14,CASSQARDRDGNIQYF
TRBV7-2,CASSRDMVETQYF
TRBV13,CASSRSDRGPYEQYF
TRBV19,CATSAAGGGETQYF
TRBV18,CASSPWTGNQETQYF
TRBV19,CASSRGLAGGQETQYF
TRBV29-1,CSVSWGSGANVLTF
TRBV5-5,CASSLDRRPGTQYF
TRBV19,CASSSQRGTGGFF
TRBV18,CASSPYTGLGQPQHF
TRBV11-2,CASTLGRAGEAFF
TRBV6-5,CASSYTGGAMRGEQYF
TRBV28,CASTYRDEQFF
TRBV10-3,CAARTGSYGYTF
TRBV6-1,CASSLQGSNYGYTF
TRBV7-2,CASSSGLVVTGELFF
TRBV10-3,CAISFRGLESDTQYF
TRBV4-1,CASSPPAGGGLQETQYF
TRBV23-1,CASSQAANGDNEQFF
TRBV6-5,CASSLRGQGTEAFF
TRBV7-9,CASSPGAGGETQYF
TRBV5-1,CASSLAGGYTDTQYF
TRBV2,CASSEQGGSNSPLHF
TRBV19,CASSPQTGQMDGYTF
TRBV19,CASTSGGDSEAFF
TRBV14,CASSHRSEIWADTQYF
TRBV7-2,CASSRDRGINGYTF
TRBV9,CASSASGTVVYEQYF
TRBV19,CASRARQGPDTQYF
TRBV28,CASSGRDMNTEAFF
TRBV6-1,CASSEVAGVSYTGELFF
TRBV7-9,CASSLTTSGGTLAKNIQYF
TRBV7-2,CASSSQGTGSYGYTF
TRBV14,CASSPTGYEQYF
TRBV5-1,CASSLLGGQETQYF
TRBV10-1,CASSESPGKNIQYF
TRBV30,CALRPRYNSPLHF
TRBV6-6,CASRSTGSHYGYTF
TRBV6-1,CASTARASNQPQHF
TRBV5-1,CASSLSLGWDTEAFF
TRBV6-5,CASIQGASGEQFF
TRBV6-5,CASSYGTGNGMETQYF